This T cell receptor beta chain was captured by sequencing in a study of technical replicates of blood from a few donors. Repertoires were generated with immunoSEQ multiplex PCR, while TCRdb's copy carries only in-frame clones and drops some. The table shows 95,000 to 100,000 clones, with roughly 95% occurring only once. This CDR3 region has 14 residues. Trimming stripped 6 bases from V and 4 bases from J, with 15 bases between. Germline CDR1 reads MNHNS; CDR2 reads SASEGT. This chain joins TRBV6-1 and TRBJ2-5; D might be TRBD1 (6 bases). Sample: T cells isolated from PBMCs. The receptor was derived from a human donor in good health. This chain's CDR3 is CASSPRGRGETQYF. Here the CDR3 DNA reads TGTGCCAGCAGCCCGAGGGGCAGGGGAGAGACCCAGTACTTC.